This TCR beta chain is drawn from a study of blood T cell repertoires in COVID-19. Background on the study: Both acute and convalescent COVID-19 samples were obtained from the United States, Italy and Spain. Sources were T cells, B-cell-depleted T cells, or PBMCs; the material itself was cDNA or gDNA.

CDR1 and CDR2 (germline): SNHLY, FYNNEI. The germline V and J ends were trimmed by 9 bases and 0 bases, with 7 bases remaining between them. This CDR3 region has 12 residues. As originally analysed: By means of reference gene primer amplification, nucleated cell counts were estimated. The table came from immunoSEQ multiplex PCR; TCRdb's copy has only in-frame clones and leaves some out. V and J calls and clone size are as listed in that table; D and trimming were resolved from the DNA. The sample gives thousands of clones, about 90% of which show up once; 4% to 5% is in the top ten. The rearrangement links TRBV2 to TRBJ2-3; no firm D call. Sequenced input: peripheral blood. This clonotype originated in a woman in her 50s with active COVID-19. The CDR3 sequence is CASALSTDTQYF. In DNA, the CDR3 is TGTGCCAGTGCACTCAGCACAGATACGCAGTATTTT.